This T cell receptor beta chain was recorded in a study of a mutant IDH1 vaccine in newly diagnosed glioma. Study overall: During weeks 1, 3, 5, 7, 11, 15, 19 and 23, patients received eight vaccinations. Patients began vaccination 4-6 weeks after radiotherapy alone, or with temozolomide cycles. Males made up roughly 60% and females about 38% of treated patients, whose mean age was approximately 41 years.

Notes on this clone: Its antigen is unidentified.

Profiled with immunoSEQ multiplex PCR; TCRdb holds only in-frame clones, not every one. The data show about 33,000 clones, 70% to 85% seen once. Time point in this sample: week 5, during vaccination. Each dose of the vaccine consisted of 300 ug of mutant IDH1 20-mer peptide, with topical imiquimod. This TCR came from a young man with glioma. The sequences come from PBMCs, collected from a glioma patient whose treatment included an IDH1 peptide vaccine.

CDR3 residues: CASSRWGLQGASNQPQHF. In DNA, the CDR3 is TGTGCCAGCAGCCGCTGGGGGTTACAGGGCGCTAGCAATCAGCCCCAGCATTTT. The chain joins TRBV7-8 to TRBJ1-5; D may be TRBD1 (6 bases). The CDR3 sequence is 18 residues long. Germline V gene data show CDR1 as SGHVS and CDR2 as FQNEAQ. Deletions cut 5 bases from V and 0 bases from J, with 20 bases between. Complete variable domain (other parts from reference TRBV7-8 and TRBJ1-5): GAGVSQSPRYKVAKRGQDVALRCDPISGHVSLFWYQQALGQGPEFLTYFQNEAQLDKSGLPSDRFFAERPEGSVSTLKIQRTQQEDSAVYLCASSRWGLQGASNQPQHFGDGTRLSIL.